The sequence of this T cell receptor beta chain was determined in a study of CD8 T cells in ankylosing spondylitis. Overall study results and limits: Made up of under ten highly homologous variants, a TCR beta motif appeared characteristic of ankylosing spondylitis blood. Matched ankylosing spondylitis synovial fluid reportedly showed significant enrichment of disease-linked clones.

This clonotype was observed many times. Its target is unknown. Each CDR3 protein is one row after TCRdb ran MiXCR on the 5' RACE reads. The top ten clones hold around 4.4% of a sample with 200,000 to 250,000 distinct CDR3 sequences, approximately 7.6% of them seen once. This CDR3 is 15 amino acids long. CDR1 is MNHEY, CDR2 SVGAGI, per germline. V lost 0 bases, J lost 5 bases, and 6 bases stayed unmatched. The receptor was derived from a female donor with ankylosing spondylitis or in good health (not recorded which). The V and J genes are TRBV6-5 and TRBJ2-5; 7 bases agree with TRBD1. Material: blood, either unsorted or a sorted T cell fraction (not recorded which). CDR3 residues: CASSYSNRGYETQYF. Here the CDR3 DNA reads TGTGCCAGCAGTTACTCGAACAGGGGTTACGAGACCCAGTACTTC.